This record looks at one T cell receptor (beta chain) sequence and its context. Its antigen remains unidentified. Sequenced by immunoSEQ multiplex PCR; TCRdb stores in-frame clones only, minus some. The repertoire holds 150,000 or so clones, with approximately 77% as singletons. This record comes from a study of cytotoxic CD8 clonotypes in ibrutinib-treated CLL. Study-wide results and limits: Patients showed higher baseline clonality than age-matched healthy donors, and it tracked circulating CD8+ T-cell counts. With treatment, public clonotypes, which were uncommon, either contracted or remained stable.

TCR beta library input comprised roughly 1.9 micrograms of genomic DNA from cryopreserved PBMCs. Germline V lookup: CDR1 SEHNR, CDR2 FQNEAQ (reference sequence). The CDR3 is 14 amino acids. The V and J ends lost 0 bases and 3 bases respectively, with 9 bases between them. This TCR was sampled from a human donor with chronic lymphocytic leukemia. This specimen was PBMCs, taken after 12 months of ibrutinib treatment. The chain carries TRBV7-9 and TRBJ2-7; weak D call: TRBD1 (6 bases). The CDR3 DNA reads TGTGCCAGCAGCTTAGCAGGGGGTAACTACGAGCAGTACTTC. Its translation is CASSLAGGNYEQYF.